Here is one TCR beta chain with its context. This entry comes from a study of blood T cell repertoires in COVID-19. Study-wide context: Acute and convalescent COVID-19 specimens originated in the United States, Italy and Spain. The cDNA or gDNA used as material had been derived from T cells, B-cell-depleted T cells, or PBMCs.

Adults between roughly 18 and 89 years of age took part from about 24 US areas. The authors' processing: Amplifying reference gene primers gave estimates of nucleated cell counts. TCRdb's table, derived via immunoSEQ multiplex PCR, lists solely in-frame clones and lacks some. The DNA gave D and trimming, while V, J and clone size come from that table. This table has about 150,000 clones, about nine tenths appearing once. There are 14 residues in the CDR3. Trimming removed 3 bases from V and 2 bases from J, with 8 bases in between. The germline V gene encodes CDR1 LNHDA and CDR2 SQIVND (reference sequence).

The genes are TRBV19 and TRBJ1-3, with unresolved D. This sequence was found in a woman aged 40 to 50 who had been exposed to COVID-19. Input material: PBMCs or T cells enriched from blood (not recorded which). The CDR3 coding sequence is TGTGCCAGTAGTATCTTGCAGGCTGGAAACACCATATATTTT. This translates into CASSILQAGNTIYF.